This TCR beta chain was sequenced in a study of T cell responses to AZD1222 COVID-19 vaccine. Study summary: The analysis combined second doses at about 4 or about 12 weeks.

The CDR3 length is 17 residues. V lost 6 bases and J 8 bases, leaving 26 bases between the germline ends. The V gene's germline CDR1 is SEHNR and CDR2 FQNEAQ (reference sequence). Regarding the study as a whole: Close to half of all spike-specific TCRs reportedly target regions of the variants that are unmutated. Regions 160-218 and 743-854 held dominance among vaccine-associated CD4 TCRs, which spanned spike.

For this clone: What it binds is unknown.

Assay: immunoSEQ multiplex PCR; the TCRdb copy retains only in-frame clones and omits some. This table has 75,000 to 100,000 clones, roughly 87% appearing once. The input for sequencing was peripheral blood, taken on day 0 of AZD1222 vaccination. This clonotype was sampled from an adult in good health. This chain connects TRBV7-9 to TRBJ1-5; D not resolved. CDR3 sequence (DNA): TGTGCCAGCAGACTAAGAGTGTGCGGTTCCGATTGTAAGCCCCAGCATTTT. Translated, it gives CASRLRVCGSDCKPQHF.